This T cell receptor beta chain was obtained from a study of OX40 agonist ivuxolimab in advanced cancers. Broader study findings: Dose levels from 0.1 to 3.0 mg/kg saw CD4+ and CD8+ blood T cells expand clonally by week 6.

Sequenced by immunoSEQ multiplex PCR; TCRdb stores in-frame clones only, minus some. Among 75,000 to 100,000 clones listed, 80% to 90% were seen once. Per the germline V gene, CDR1 is MNHNY and CDR2 is SVGAGI (reference sequence). V lost 4 bases and J 2 bases, leaving 6 bases between the germline ends. The CDR3 runs 12 residues. As concerns this clone: As yet, its antigen is unknown.

Blood samples were obtained at baseline, cycle 4 day 1, and cycle 7 day 1. This chain links TRBV6-6 with TRBJ2-7, with D unclear. The specimen was CD4+ or CD8+ T cells sorted from blood, collected in a trial of the OX40 agonist ivuxolimab. This clonotype was sampled from an adult with an advanced solid tumor such as melanoma, head and neck, liver or kidney cancer. The DNA of the CDR3 is TGTGCCAGCAGTTTGAGGACCTACGAGCAGTACTTC. This encodes CASSLRTYEQYF.